What follows are 2 T cell receptor beta chains derived from one specimen sequenced in a study of beta chain features in type 1 diabetes. General study findings and limits: People with Type 1 diabetes carried modestly yet significantly shorter TCRB CDR3s in all four CD4+ subsets.

Expressed TCRB transcripts got sequenced, as all isolated RNA was reverse transcribed. Clones were read by immunoSEQ multiplex PCR, and TCRdb kept only the in-frame ones, dropping some. The sample records over 300,000 clones, approximately 9.9% being singletons. For these receptors, no antigen is known. Material for sequencing was central memory CD4+ T cells from blood. These receptors all stem from a man aged 30-40 years with type 1 diabetes.

This clone was found a few times. The CDR3 nucleotides read TGTGCCAGCAGTGAAAGATTAGAGGGAGGCTACACCTTC. Amino acids: CASSERLEGGYTF. V gene TRBV2 combines with J gene TRBJ1-2; D not certain. The length of the CDR3 is 13 residues. Germline loops: CDR1 SNHLY, CDR2 FYNNEI. V gave up 2 bases and J gave up 8 bases, with 12 bases separating them.

This clone was observed at least ten times. V and J are TRBV19 and TRBJ1-5; D is unresolved. Per the germline V gene, CDR1 is LNHDA and CDR2 is SQIVND (reference sequence). The CDR3 consists of 13 residues. V lost 5 bases and J lost 3, with 8 bases in between. CDR3 coding DNA: TGTGCCAGTAGTCCTCACGCCAATCAGCCCCAGCATTTT. Translated, it gives CASSPHANQPQHF.